One and the same sample provided the 28 T cell receptor beta chains below, sequenced in a study of blood T cells in healthy people across ages. Alongside a J-beta primer mix, a sample-barcoded 5' primer served in a second PCR lasting roughly 7 to 11 cycles. TCRdb fed the 5' RACE reads into MiXCR, producing one record per CDR3 protein. Of more than 600,000 distinct CDR3 sequences listed, around a quarter are singletons. This sample also belongs to another study, concerning T cells of mothers and their children.

Sequenced material: blood. These receptors were taken from a boy aged 10-17 years in good health.

This clonotype occurred a few times. The chain employs TRBV3-1 and TRBJ2-1, with D perhaps TRBD1 or TRBD2 (6 bases each). Germline V gene sequence: CDR1 LGHDT, CDR2 YNNKEL (reference sequence). With 3 bases removed from V and 5 bases from J, the gap between germline ends came to 17 bases. The CDR3 covers 16 residues. The CDR3 loop is CASSQRGTGANNEQFF. The DNA for the CDR3 is TGTGCCAGCAGCCAGAGGGGGACGGGGGCCAACAATGAGCAGTTCTTC.

The rearrangement links TRBV28 to TRBJ2-5; D is ambiguous. The CDR3 has 16 amino acids. V was clipped by 3 bases and J by 0 bases, with 14 bases between them. Germline-derived CDR1 and CDR2 are MDHEN and SYDVKM. CDR3 in amino acids: CASSFGKRLDQETQYF. DNA of the CDR3: TGTGCCAGCAGTTTTGGAAAGCGTTTAGACCAAGAGACCCAGTACTTC. The whole variable domain, remainder taken from reference TRBV28 and TRBJ2-5, is DVKVTQSSRYLVKRTGEKVFLECVQDMDHENMFWYRQDPGLGLRLIYFSYDVKMKEKGDIPEGYSVSREKKERFSLILESASTNQTSMYLCASSFGKRLDQETQYFGPGTRLLVL.

The chain combines TRBV20-1 with TRBJ2-3, with a possible D match to TRBD2 (5 bases). Trimming removed 2 bases at V and 1 base at J, with 13 bases between. Per germline, CDR1 DFQATT and CDR2 SNEGSKA (reference sequence). CDR3 length: 15 residues. CDR3 region: CSARRLAAGTDTQYF. The CDR3 region has the DNA TGCAGTGCTAGACGGCTAGCAGCAGGCACAGATACGCAGTATTTT.

A note on this clonotype: Relative to the germline gene, one junction end is altered; a read error may explain this. The chain employs TRBV2 and TRBJ2-2; 10 positions agree with TRBD2. CDR3 length: 15 amino acids. The V gene's germline CDR1 is SNHLY and CDR2 FYNNEI. The CDR3 protein is CASKQSGRGTGELLF. DNA of the CDR3: TGTGCCAGCAAACAGAGCGGGAGGGGGACCGGGGAGCTGCTTTTT.

Concerning this clonotype: The germline gene is not matched at one end of the junction; a read error may be the cause. This chain joins TRBV20-1 and TRBJ2-7; maybe TRBD1 (5 bases). This CDR3 is 11 amino acids long. Germline CDR1 reads DFQATT; CDR2 reads SNEGSKA (reference sequence). In nucleotides, the CDR3 is TGCAATGCTACCGACAGCTACGAGCAGTACTTC. It yields the protein CNATDSYEQYF.

V gene TRBV5-1 combines with J gene TRBJ2-1, with 8 nucleotides matching TRBD1. Losses at the gene ends were 0 bases for V and 5 bases for J; bases not matched to a gene: 4. This CDR3 has 15 residues. Germline V gene data show CDR1 as SGHRS and CDR2 as YFSETQ. DNA of the CDR3: TGCGCCAGCAGCTTGGGACAGGGGAGCCACAATGAGCAGTTCTTC. It encodes CASSLGQGSHNEQFF. Looking up the rest from reference TRBV5-1 and TRBJ2-1 gives the full variable domain: KAGVTQTPRYLIKTRGQQVTLSCSPISGHRSVSWYQQTPGQGLQFLFEYFSETQRNKGNFPGRFSGRQFSNSRSEMNVSTLELGDSALYLCASSLGQGSHNEQFFGPGTRLTVL.

The chain links TRBV12-3 or TRBV12-4 to TRBJ1-2, with D possibly TRBD1 on 5 matching bases. V was cut by 5 bases and J by 3 bases, with 16 bases left in between. The CDR3 has 15 amino acids. The CDR3 reads CASSLTDPPDYGYTF. The CDR3 DNA is TGTGCCAGCAGTCTGACAGACCCCCCCGACTATGGCTACACCTTC.

J is TRBJ2-5 and V is TRBV6-5; TRBD2 might be the D (5 bases). The last part of the DNA fits TRBJ2-7 better; the J call may be wrong. Germline-derived CDR1 and CDR2 are MNHEY and SVGAGI. The CDR3 runs 15 residues. The chain's CDR3 is CASSYSPGDLAEQYF. The CDR3 DNA follows: TGTGCCAGCAGTTACTCGCCCGGGGATCTCGCCGAGCAGTACTTC.

There are a few counts of this clonotype. The rearrangement links TRBV9 to TRBJ1-4; D not certain. The CDR3 runs to 14 residues. CDR1 is SGDLS and CDR2 is YYNGEE in the germline V gene. V gave up 2 bases and J gave up 1 base, with 6 bases separating them. CDR3 loop: CASSVPGTNEKLFF. In DNA form, the CDR3 reads TGTGCCAGCAGCGTCCCGGGAACTAATGAAAAACTGTTTTTT.

Turning to this clonotype: A much bigger clone sits one base away, suggesting this may be a read error. The chain carries TRBV7-2 and TRBJ1-2; D not resolved. The germline V gene encodes CDR1 SGHTA and CDR2 FQGNSA. The CDR3 consists of 13 residues. CDR3 region: CAGSLDNNYGYTF. In nucleotides, the CDR3 is TGTGCCGGCAGCTTAGACAATAACTATGGCTACACCTTC.

This clonotype showed up just a few times. The CDR3 DNA sequence: TGCAGCAATTCGGGACTCCCATGTTCAATGAAGCAGTTCTTC. This sequence encodes CSNSGLPCSMKQFF. The chain recombines TRBV29-1 with TRBJ2-1; perhaps TRBD2 as D (6 bases). Between the trimmed V and J ends, which lost 8 bases and 11 bases, there was a span of 25 bases. Per the germline V gene, CDR1 is SQVTM and CDR2 is ANQGSEA. The CDR3 runs 14 residues.

The J gene is TRBJ2-7, the V gene TRBV5-5; possibly TRBD1 or TRBD2 for D (6 bases each). This CDR3 is built from 15 residues. V was cut by 1 base and J by 5 bases, with 16 bases left in between. The germline gives CDR1 SGHKS, CDR2 YYEKEE (reference sequence). Written as DNA, the CDR3 is TGTGCCAGCAGCTTGCTCCCGGGGGCGGGCGACGAGCAGTACTTC. Its protein is CASSLLPGAGDEQYF.

The genes are TRBV10-3 and TRBJ2-5, with 10 bases matching TRBD1. This CDR3 comprises 15 residues. The germline CDR1 and CDR2 sequences are ENHRY and SYGVKD. Germline trimming cut 3 bases from V and 2 bases from J; bases unmatched to any gene: 3. The CDR3 spells CAISDLDRGQETQYF. The CDR3 region has the DNA TGTGCCATCAGTGACCTGGACAGGGGGCAAGAGACCCAGTACTTC.

This clonotype was seen a handful of times. Its ends do not fully match the called genes, so a read error is possible. The genes are TRBV7-8 and TRBJ2-1; D ambiguous. The germline V gene has CDR1 SGHVS and CDR2 FQNEAQ. CDR3 length: 12 amino acids. As DNA, the CDR3 is TGTGCCAACAGCGATTCCTACAATGAGCAGTTCTTC. This translates into CANSDSYNEQFF.

CDR3 in amino acids: CASSFAPGDNEQFF. As DNA, the CDR3 is TGTGCCAGCAGCTTTGCTCCTGGGGACAATGAGCAGTTCTTC. The chain couples TRBV13 to TRBJ2-1, with unresolved D. The V end lost 3 bases, the J end lost 5 bases, and 11 bases lay between the germline ends. The CDR3 consists of 14 residues. Looked up from germline, CDR1 is PRHDT and CDR2 is FYEKMQ (reference sequence).

This clonotype has only a few counts. The chain recombines TRBV20-1 with TRBJ1-2; D is undetermined. The CDR3 totals 13 residues. In germline, CDR1 is DFQATT, CDR2 SNEGSKA (reference sequence). V was clipped by 1 base and J by 3 bases, with 9 bases between them. For the CDR3, the DNA is TGCAGTGCTAGAGTCAGGACGGACTATGGCTACACCTTC. This translates into CSARVRTDYGYTF.

This clonotype was seen a few times. The CDR3 coding sequence is TGCGCCAGCAGTGAGTCTAGCTTGGGGAATGAGCAGTTCTTC. It specifies CASSESSLGNEQFF. The rearrangement joins TRBV10-1 to TRBJ2-1; no reliable D call. Germline assignment: CDR1 WNHNN and CDR2 SYGVQD (reference sequence). The CDR3 sequence is 14 residues long. V gave up 0 bases and J gave up 7 bases, with 10 bases separating them.

The chain is built from TRBV6-2 or TRBV6-3 and TRBJ2-1; D possibly corresponds to TRBD2 (7 bases). Trimming removed 8 bases at V and 5 bases at J, with 22 bases between. CDR1 MNHEY and CDR2 SVGEGT come from the germline V gene. The CDR3 runs 16 residues. CDR3 DNA sequence: TGTGCCAGCCTCCCTTTCGGGGGGCCAAGAGACAATGAGCAGTTCTTC. Protein: CASLPFGGPRDNEQFF.

The chain uses TRBV12-3 or TRBV12-4 and TRBJ2-2, with TRBD2 identical over 14 bases. This CDR3 has 15 amino acids. Trimming removed 8 bases from V and 6 bases from J; junction bases left unmatched: 5. CDR3 amino acids: CASAGLAGGSGELFF. The CDR3, as DNA: TGTGCCAGCGCTGGACTAGCGGGAGGTTCCGGGGAGCTGTTTTTT.

The chain combines TRBV20-1 with TRBJ1-1; the D is unclear. The CDR3 covers 16 residues. Germline V gene data show CDR1 as DFQATT and CDR2 as SNEGSKA (reference sequence). Trimming removed 1 base from V and 3 bases from J, with 18 bases in between. The CDR3, as DNA: TGCAGTGCTAGAGCCCCGGGCCTCGTAGCGGACACTGAAGCTTTCTTT. It codes for CSARAPGLVADTEAFF.

V is TRBV12-3 or TRBV12-4 and J is TRBJ1-2; 8 bases match TRBD1. V lost 2 bases to trimming and J lost 6 bases; unmatched junction nucleotides: 5. This CDR3 has 14 residues. The CDR3 sequence: CASSLPDRVDGYTF. CDR3 nucleotide sequence: TGTGCCAGCAGTTTACCGGACAGGGTTGATGGCTACACCTTC.

In this sample, this clonotype turned up a few times. The J gene is TRBJ2-1, the V gene TRBV28; maybe TRBD1 (6 bases). V lost 5 bases, J lost 4 bases, and 12 bases lay in between. The CDR3 has 14 amino acids. Per the germline V gene, CDR1 is MDHEN and CDR2 is SYDVKM. The CDR3: CASSQTGTYNEQFF. CDR3 DNA: TGTGCCAGCAGTCAAACAGGGACATACAATGAGCAGTTCTTC.

The gene calls are TRBV7-3 and TRBJ1-4, with D possibly matching TRBD1 (6 bases). Trimming cost V 5 bases and J 5 bases, with 15 bases left between them. Germline V gene sequence: CDR1 SGHTA, CDR2 FQGTGA. The CDR3 totals 15 residues. The CDR3 region has the DNA TGTGCCAGCAGCCCTATGAGGGGGTCGAATGAAAAACTGTTTTTT. Encoded protein: CASSPMRGSNEKLFF. Drawing the rest from reference TRBV7-3 and TRBJ1-4, the complete variable domain is GAGVSQTPSNKVTEKGKYVELRCDPISGHTALYWYRQSLGQGPEFLIYFQGTGAADDSGLPNDRFFAVRPEGSVSTLKIQRTERGDSAVYLCASSPMRGSNEKLFFGSGTQLSVL.

V gene TRBV12-3 or TRBV12-4 combines with J gene TRBJ1-4, with 8 bases aligning to TRBD1. Germline trimming cut 6 bases from V and 5 bases from J; bases unmatched to any gene: 8. The CDR3 sequence is 15 residues long. The CDR3 region is CASRETGEGNEKLFF. Written as DNA, the CDR3 is TGTGCCAGCAGGGAGACAGGGGAAGGCAATGAAAAACTGTTTTTT.

This sequence joins TRBV12-3 or TRBV12-4 and TRBJ1-1; D may be TRBD1 (6 bases). The CDR3 runs to 14 residues. V lost 5 bases and J lost 2, with 12 bases in between. The CDR3 loop is CASSPTGQNTEAFF. CDR3 DNA sequence: TGTGCCAGCAGTCCCACGGGACAAAACACTGAAGCTTTCTTT.

This clonotype was found a few times. The genes are TRBV29-1 and TRBJ2-1; TRBD2 matches 9 bases. Germline-derived CDR1 and CDR2 are SQVTM and ANQGSEA. This CDR3 is 13 amino acids long. V dropped 1 base and J dropped 8; count of bases not matched to a gene: 3. CDR3 amino acids: CSVEGLAGDEQFF. The CDR3, as DNA: TGCAGCGTTGAAGGGTTAGCGGGAGATGAGCAGTTCTTC.

This clonotype was seen a handful of times. V and J are TRBV5-1 and TRBJ1-6; no firm D call. This CDR3 region has 14 residues. Trimming took off 1 base at V and 10 bases at J, with 12 bases between the two ends. In germline, CDR1 is SGHRS, CDR2 YFSETQ. The CDR3 reads CASSLRGVGSPLHF. CDR3 DNA sequence: TGCGCCAGCAGCTTGCGTGGGGTAGGATCACCCCTCCACTTT.

There are a few counts of this clonotype. V and J are TRBV6-6 and TRBJ1-1; no clear D. Germline V CDR1 and CDR2: MNHNY, SVGAGI (reference sequence). The V end lost 2 bases, the J end lost 0 bases, and 10 bases lay between the germline ends. The CDR3 spans 15 residues. The CDR3 loop reads CASSYRGRLNTEAFF. The DNA for the CDR3 is TGTGCCAGCAGTTACCGAGGCAGATTGAACACTGAAGCTTTCTTT.